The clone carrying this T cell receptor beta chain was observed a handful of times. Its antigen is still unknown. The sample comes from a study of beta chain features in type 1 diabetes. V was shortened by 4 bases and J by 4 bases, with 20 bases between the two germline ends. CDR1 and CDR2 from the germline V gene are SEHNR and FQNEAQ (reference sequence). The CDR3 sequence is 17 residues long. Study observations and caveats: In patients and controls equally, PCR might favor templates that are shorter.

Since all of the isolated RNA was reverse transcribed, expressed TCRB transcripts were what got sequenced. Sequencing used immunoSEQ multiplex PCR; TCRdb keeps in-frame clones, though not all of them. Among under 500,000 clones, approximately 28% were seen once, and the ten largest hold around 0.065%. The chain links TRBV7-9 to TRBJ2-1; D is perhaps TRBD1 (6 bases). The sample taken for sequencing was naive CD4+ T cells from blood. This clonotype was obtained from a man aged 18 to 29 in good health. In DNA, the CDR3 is TGTGCCAGCAGCTCCTACCAGGGGCCCTCTCCATACAATGAGCAGTTCTTC. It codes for CASSSYQGPSPYNEQFF.